Included here is one TCR beta chain sequence, with context. As defined, naive CD8 cells were CD45RO-negative and positively selected for CCR7, with terminally differentiated effector memory CD45RA+ cells excluded. Trimming stripped 0 bases from V and 2 bases from J, with 11 bases between. Germline V lookup: CDR1 SGHRS, CDR2 YFSETQ. The CDR3 has 15 residues. The source of the sample is a study of shared clonotypes between healthy human individuals. Overall study context: CD4 naive cells filled three plates per donor, CD4 memory three, CD8 naive two and CD8 memory one.

Data came from immunoSEQ multiplex PCR; TCRdb stores just in-frame clones and leaves some out. The sample has roughly 2 million clones, approximately 95% seen once. This TCR came from a man aged 18 to 29 in good health. The sample was naive CD8+ T cells sorted from blood. V usage is TRBV5-1 and J usage is TRBJ1-2; D is undetermined. CDR3 sequence reads: CASSLALDANYGYTF. Written as DNA, the CDR3 is TGCGCCAGCAGCTTGGCCCTGGACGCGAACTATGGCTACACCTTC.